This T cell receptor beta chain was obtained from a study of vaccination effects on CD4 cells after COVID-19. Investigators separated out CD4+ T cells once around 11 days of culture had passed. Among the vaccine recipients, none had a prior SARS-CoV-2 infection, and nucleocapsid antibodies were negative. Days 3 and 7 saw half the medium replaced with IL-2 medium. Per the germline V gene, CDR1 is LNHNV and CDR2 is YYDKDF (reference sequence). The germline V and J ends were trimmed by 4 bases and 3 bases, with 13 bases remaining between them. This CDR3 has 15 residues. In regard to this clone: The antigen remains undetermined.

Method: immunoSEQ multiplex PCR; TCRdb's copy keeps in-frame clones and lacks some. The data contain about 30,000 clones, 60% to 80% of them singletons. The sequencing used CD4+ T cells from PBMCs cultured without peptide, collected before COVID-19 vaccination. This clonotype was sampled from a human donor who received a COVID-19 vaccine. The rearrangement links TRBV15 to TRBJ1-5, with a tentative D call TRBD1 (5 bases). Here the CDR3 DNA reads TGTGCCACCAGCACCGCGGGGGTTTCCAATCAGCCCCAGCATTTT. Translating gives CATSTAGVSNQPQHF.